Presented here are 25 T cell receptor beta chains from one specimen sequenced in a study of shared T cell receptors in the human thymus. Sequencing was performed with immunoSEQ multiplex PCR; in TCRdb, only in-frame clones are kept and a portion is missing. The table lists hundreds of thousands of clones, 70% to 90% of them singletons, with more than 0.01% in the top ten. This sample also belongs to another study, concerning human thymus T cells.

Sequenced sample: thymocytes. The receptors shown here come from a girl under three years old with a congenital heart defect.

V usage is TRBV5-1 and J usage is TRBJ2-2; the D gene is possibly TRBD2 (5 bases). The CDR3 totals 16 residues. Deletions cut 0 bases from V and 2 bases from J, with 11 bases between. Germline lookup yields CDR1 SGHRS and CDR2 YFSETQ. CDR3 sequence reads: CASSLAGRTNTGELFF. In DNA form, the CDR3 reads TGCGCCAGCAGCTTGGCGGGCAGGACTAACACCGGGGAGCTGTTTTTT.

The genes are TRBV4-1 and TRBJ2-3; D is possibly TRBD1 (6 bases). CDR3 length equals 14 residues. V dropped 1 base and J dropped 2 bases, with 7 bases sitting between them. CDR1 is MGHRA, CDR2 YSYEKL, per germline. The CDR3 DNA follows: TGCGCCAGCAGCCAAGGGGGACACACAGATACGCAGTATTTT. This sequence encodes CASSQGGHTDTQYF.

The chain links TRBV7-6 to TRBJ1-3; D not certain. The V and J ends lost 1 base and 2 bases respectively, with 6 bases between them. The CDR3 is 14 amino acids. Germline V gives CDR1 SGHVS, CDR2 FNYEAQ. CDR3 region: CASSLGRTGNTIYF. The CDR3 DNA is TGTGCCAGCAGCTTAGGCAGGACTGGAAACACCATATATTTT.

This chain links TRBV27 with TRBJ2-7; the match to TRBD1 covers 10 bases. Trimming at V came to 4 bases and at J to 6 bases, leaving 9 bases not matched to a gene. This CDR3 is built from 15 residues. Per germline, CDR1 MNHEY and CDR2 SMNVEV (reference sequence). Here the CDR3 DNA reads TGTGCCAGCAGTTCTCCCGGGACAGGGGTAGGCGAGCAGTACTTC. It encodes CASSSPGTGVGEQYF.

This clone was recorded a few times. The chain uses TRBV14 and TRBJ1-2, with 9 bases lining up with TRBD1. This CDR3 has 13 amino acids. Germline CDR1 reads SGHDN; CDR2 reads FVKESK. The J segment lost 8 bases and the V segment lost 5 bases, leaving 6 bases of the junction unmatched. DNA of the CDR3: TGTGCCAGCAGCTACAGGGGGCAGGGCGGCTACACCTTC. The encoded protein is CASSYRGQGGYTF.

The rearrangement uses TRBV4-3 and TRBJ1-2; a weak D match, TRBD1 (5 bases). The CDR3 is 18 amino acids. Trimming left V 2 bases short and J 0 bases short, with 19 bases between. From germline, CDR1 is LGHNA and CDR2 YSLEER. CDR3 in amino acids: CASSQIGGGPSSNYGYTF. CDR3 in DNA: TGCGCCAGCAGCCAAATCGGGGGAGGACCATCCTCTAACTATGGCTACACCTTC.

The CDR3 is CASSLMYSNQPQHF. CDR3 bases: TGTGCCAGCAGCTTAATGTATAGCAATCAGCCCCAGCATTTT. The rearrangement joins TRBV7-2 to TRBJ1-5, with D hard to call. This CDR3 region has 14 residues. V lost 2 bases to trimming and J lost 0 bases, with 5 bases between them. CDR1 is SGHTA, CDR2 FQGNSA, per germline.

The rearrangement uses TRBV6-6 and TRBJ2-7; D perhaps matches TRBD1 (5 bases). CDR1 MNHNY and CDR2 SVGAGI come from the germline V gene (reference sequence). The CDR3 spans 14 residues. V gave up 5 bases and J gave up 5 bases, with 16 bases separating them. CDR3 in amino acids: CASSLLAGSHEQYF. For the CDR3, the DNA is TGTGCCAGCAGTCTACTCGCAGGGTCCCACGAGCAGTACTTC.

The CDR3 DNA reads as TGCGCCAGCAGCCCCTGTACTGGACAGGGGGCGAACACTGAAGCTTTCTTT. This encodes CASSPCTGQGANTEAFF. The V gene is TRBV5-1, the J gene TRBJ1-1, with TRBD1 identical over 11 bases. The CDR3 covers 17 residues. The V gene's germline CDR1 is SGHRS and CDR2 YFSETQ. The V gene end was trimmed by 4 bases and the J gene end by 1 base; junction bases not matched to a gene: 9. The full variable domain, rest sourced from reference TRBV5-1 and TRBJ1-1, is KAGVTQTPRYLIKTRGQQVTLSCSPISGHRSVSWYQQTPGQGLQFLFEYFSETQRNKGNFPGRFSGRQFSNSRSEMNVSTLELGDSALYLCASSPCTGQGANTEAFFGQGTRLTVV.

The V gene is TRBV27, the J gene TRBJ1-4; 7 bases fit TRBD1. The V and J ends lost 5 bases and 4 bases, in that order; junction bases with no gene match: 7. Germline CDR1 and CDR2: MNHEY and SMNVEV (reference sequence). The length of the CDR3 is 15 residues. CDR3 bases: TGTGCCAGCAGTCCAGGGACAGCCTTTAATGAAAAACTGTTTTTT. As protein: CASSPGTAFNEKLFF. The variable domain in full, with the rest retrieved from reference TRBV27 and TRBJ1-4, is EAQVTQNPRYLITVTGKKLTVTCSQNMNHEYMSWYRQDPGLGLRQIYYSMNVEVTDKGDVPEGYKVSRKEKRNFPLILESPSPNQTSLYFCASSPGTAFNEKLFFGSGTQLSVL.

The chain recombines TRBV19 with TRBJ1-2; 8 positions match TRBD1. With 9 bases clipped from V and 2 bases from J, the junction kept 23 bases outside the gene matches. The CDR3 is 19 amino acids. Germline CDR1 LNHDA, CDR2 SQIVND (reference sequence). The CDR3 here is CASSFMVGGQGRPNYGYTF. For the CDR3, the DNA is TGTGCCAGCTCCTTCATGGTTGGCGGACAGGGAAGACCCAACTATGGCTACACCTTC.

The genes are TRBV7-9 and TRBJ1-4, with D unclear. V lost 4 bases to trimming and J lost 0 bases, with 6 bases between them. CDR3 length equals 14 residues. The V gene's germline CDR1 is SEHNR and CDR2 FQNEAQ (reference sequence). The CDR3 nucleotides are TGTGCCAGCAGCTCCTCCCCAACTAATGAAAAACTGTTTTTT. This encodes CASSSSPTNEKLFF.

The chain combines TRBV6-1 with TRBJ1-5; weak D call: TRBD1 (6 bases). This CDR3 spans 14 amino acids. Germline V lookup: CDR1 MNHNS, CDR2 SASEGT. The germline V and J ends were trimmed by 2 bases and 7 bases, with 12 bases remaining between them. CDR3 sequence: CASSETDRPQPQHF. The DNA for the CDR3 is TGTGCCAGCAGTGAAACCGACAGGCCACAGCCCCAGCATTTT.

This sequence joins TRBV6-5 and TRBJ1-6; D not certain. Germline V gene sequence: CDR1 MNHEY, CDR2 SVGAGI. The length of the CDR3 is 14 residues. Deletions cut 5 bases from V and 7 bases from J, with 12 bases between. This CDR3 reads CASSGGMGNSPLHF. The CDR3 region has the DNA TGTGCCAGCAGTGGAGGGATGGGGAATTCACCCCTCCACTTT.

This clone was detected a few times. The chain joins TRBV6-5 to TRBJ1-4; perhaps TRBD1 as D (6 bases). V was pared by 10 bases and J by 7 bases, with 13 bases between. Germline CDR1 and CDR2: MNHEY and SVGAGI. This CDR3 spans 12 amino acids. This CDR3 is CATRGIGEKLFF. In nucleotides, the CDR3 is TGTGCCACAAGGGGGATCGGTGAAAAACTGTTTTTT.

In the case of this clone: The junction departs from the called germline gene at one end, perhaps through a read error. The rearrangement links TRBV10-3 to TRBJ1-1, with D perhaps TRBD1 (5 bases). This CDR3 contains 13 residues. The germline V gene has CDR1 ENHRY and CDR2 SYGVKD. In DNA form, the CDR3 reads TGTGCCATCGGTGATTGGACACTGGCTGAAGCTTTCTTT. Its protein is CAIGDWTLAEAFF.

V is TRBV14 and J is TRBJ1-2; D is unclear. With 0 bases removed from V and 4 bases from J, the gap between germline ends came to 12 bases. Germline loops: CDR1 SGHDN, CDR2 FVKESK. The CDR3 runs 15 residues. CDR3 coding DNA: TGTGCCAGCAGCCAAGAATCGGCGACTGGCTATGGCTACACCTTC. It yields the protein CASSQESATGYGYTF.

The chain links TRBV25-1 to TRBJ2-3, with 8 bases aligning to TRBD2. The CDR3 has 16 amino acids. Germline CDR1 MGHDK, CDR2 SYGVNS. With 8 bases clipped from V and 6 bases from J, the junction kept 16 bases outside the gene matches. CDR3 nucleotide sequence: TGTGCCAGCTATTCAGGACTAGCCTCACCACTGGATACGCAGTATTTT. Its translation: CASYSGLASPLDTQYF.

The chain couples TRBV4-1 to TRBJ1-5; D gene ambiguous. In germline, CDR1 is MGHRA, CDR2 YSYEKL. The CDR3 extends over 17 amino acids. The germline V and J ends were trimmed by 0 bases and 0 bases, with 12 bases remaining between them. The CDR3 nucleotides read TGCGCCAGCAGCCAAGATTATCCGGGTTATAGCAATCAGCCCCAGCATTTT. Its protein product is CASSQDYPGYSNQPQHF.

The rearrangement uses TRBV9 and TRBJ1-1; D call uncertain. CDR1 and CDR2 (germline): SGDLS, YYNGEE. The CDR3 has 13 residues. Trimming pared 0 bases from V and 3 bases from J, leaving 6 bases between. In nucleotides, the CDR3 is TGTGCCAGCAGCGTAGCCGGGGACACTGAAGCTTTCTTT. Its protein product is CASSVAGDTEAFF.

The V and J genes are TRBV4-3 and TRBJ2-7; 8 positions agree with TRBD2. The germline gives CDR1 LGHNA, CDR2 YSLEER. Trimming cost V 0 bases and J 1 base; bases outside gene matches: 5. The CDR3 sequence is 16 residues long. The DNA for the CDR3 is TGCGCCAGCAGCCAAGATCCAGAGCGGGAGTCCTACGAGCAGTACTTC. This codes for CASSQDPERESYEQYF.

The V call is TRBV5-1, the J call TRBJ2-7; D might be TRBD2 (5 bases). V was pared by 4 bases and J by 1 base, with 18 bases between. CDR3 length: 16 amino acids. Germline V lookup: CDR1 SGHRS, CDR2 YFSETQ. The CDR3 region is CASSPPPSGKSYEQYF. CDR3 DNA: TGCGCCAGCAGCCCTCCGCCCTCGGGGAAGTCCTACGAGCAGTACTTC.

The chain employs TRBV14 and TRBJ1-2; D is undetermined. The CDR3 runs 15 residues. Germline CDR1 is SGHDN and CDR2 is FVKESK. The ends were cut back, 1 base at V and 1 base at J, with 10 bases in the middle. The DNA of the CDR3 is TGTGCCAGCAGCCAAGGGGCAGCCATTAACTATGGCTACACCTTC. Its translation is CASSQGAAINYGYTF.

The rearrangement links TRBV7-2 to TRBJ1-4; possibly TRBD1 for D (5 bases). This CDR3 has 16 residues. From germline, CDR1 is SGHTA and CDR2 FQGNSA. Trimming took 3 bases from V and 1 from J, leaving 12 bases between them. This CDR3 is CASSLGRVQTNEKLFF. The CDR3 DNA reads as TGTGCCAGCAGCTTGGGCAGGGTTCAAACTAATGAAAAACTGTTTTTT.

This chain uses TRBV4-3 with TRBJ2-1; 11 bases fit TRBD1. V dropped 4 bases and J dropped 6; count of bases not matched to a gene: 11. The CDR3 spans 17 residues. Germline V lookup: CDR1 LGHNA, CDR2 YSLEER. The CDR3 DNA follows: TGCGCCAGCAGCCCAAGGGGCGGACAGGGGGCGGGCAATGAGCAGTTCTTC. Protein: CASSPRGGQGAGNEQFF.